A single T cell receptor (beta chain) is shown here with its context. Its matching antigen is unknown. The data stem from a study of CD8 T cells in ankylosing spondylitis. Whole-study results and caveats: Matched ankylosing spondylitis synovial fluid reportedly showed significant enrichment of disease-linked clones. Characteristic, it appeared, of ankylosing spondylitis blood was a TCR beta motif of eight or nine highly homologous variants.

One entry per CDR3 protein, called by TCRdb with MiXCR from the 5' RACE reads. The table records about 240,000 distinct CDR3 sequences, around 9.2% of them present only once. The CDR3 runs to 14 residues. Trimming at V came to 10 bases and at J to 6 bases, leaving 12 bases not matched to a gene. CDR1 and CDR2 (germline): SNHLY, FYNNEI. The receptor was isolated from a male donor with ankylosing spondylitis or in good health (not recorded which). J is TRBJ2-7 and V is TRBV2, with TRBD2 matching over 10 bases. The material sequenced was blood, either unsorted or a sorted T cell fraction (not recorded which). CDR3 nucleotides: TGTGCCACCGTGACTAGCGGGCGTCCATCCGAGCAGTACTTC. Translation gives CATVTSGRPSEQYF.